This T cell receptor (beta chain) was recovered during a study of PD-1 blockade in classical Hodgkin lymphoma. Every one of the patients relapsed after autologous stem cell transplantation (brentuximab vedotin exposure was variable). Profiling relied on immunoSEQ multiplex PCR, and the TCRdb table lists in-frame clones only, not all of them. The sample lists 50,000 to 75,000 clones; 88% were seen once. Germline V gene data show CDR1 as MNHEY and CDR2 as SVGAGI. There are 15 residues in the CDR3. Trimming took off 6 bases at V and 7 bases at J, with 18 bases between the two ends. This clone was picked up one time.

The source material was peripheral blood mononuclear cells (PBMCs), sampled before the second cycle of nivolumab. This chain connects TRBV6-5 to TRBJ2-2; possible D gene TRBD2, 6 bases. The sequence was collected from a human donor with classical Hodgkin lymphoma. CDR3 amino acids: CASSSPAGISGELFF. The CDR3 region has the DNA TGTGCCAGCAGCTCTCCCGCGGGGATTAGCGGGGAGCTGTTTTTT.